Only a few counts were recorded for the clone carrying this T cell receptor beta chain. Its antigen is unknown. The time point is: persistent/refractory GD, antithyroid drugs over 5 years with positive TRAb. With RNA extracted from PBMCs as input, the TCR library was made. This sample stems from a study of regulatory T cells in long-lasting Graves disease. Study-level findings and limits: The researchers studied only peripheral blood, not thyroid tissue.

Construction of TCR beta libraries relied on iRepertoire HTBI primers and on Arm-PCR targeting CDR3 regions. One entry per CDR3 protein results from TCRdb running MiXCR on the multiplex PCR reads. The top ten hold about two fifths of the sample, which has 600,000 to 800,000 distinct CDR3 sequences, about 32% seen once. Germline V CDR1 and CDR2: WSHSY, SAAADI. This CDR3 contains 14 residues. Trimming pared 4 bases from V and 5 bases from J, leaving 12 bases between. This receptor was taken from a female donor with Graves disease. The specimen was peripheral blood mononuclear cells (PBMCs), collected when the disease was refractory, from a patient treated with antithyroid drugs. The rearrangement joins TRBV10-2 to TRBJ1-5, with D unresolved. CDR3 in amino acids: CASSVYRDDQPQHF. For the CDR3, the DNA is TGCGCCAGCAGTGTGTACAGAGATGATCAGCCCCAGCATTTT.